Listed below are T cell receptor beta chains from one sample, sequenced in a study of T cells in Graves' hyperthyroidism and ophthalmopathy. Via MiXCR, TCRdb re-called the multiplex PCR reads, giving one row per CDR3 protein. The table shows 90,000 to 120,000 distinct CDR3 sequences, with around a sixth occurring only once. Sequencing input: blood. The receptors were sampled from a woman in her forties or fifties with Graves' hyperthyroidism. The CDR3 runs from the conserved cysteine through the conserved F or W. A D gene is named only where the DNA matches it firmly. A clone size is listed for some rows: how often the clone was seen (once, few, many), or a class if it is expanded.

TRBJ2-1	-	many	TRBV20-1	CSASSLGLAFINEQFF	TGCAGTGCTAGTTCCTTAGGTCTAGCTTTCATCAATGAGCAGTTCTTC
TRBJ2-5	-	few	TRBV14	CASSQGLTGRETQYF	TGTGCCAGCAGCCAAGGCCTGACAGGGAGGGAGACCCAGTACTTC
TRBJ1-4	TRBD1	many	TRBV28	CASSPRQGARGEKLFF	TGTGCCAGCAGTCCCCGACAGGGGGCGCGGGGTGAAAAACTGTTTTTT
TRBJ2-5	-	many	TRBV20-1	CSARRLVQGTQYF	TGCAGTGCTAGACGCCTCGTCCAAGGGACCCAGTACTTC
TRBJ2-1	TRBD2	-	TRBV20-1	CSAPGTGTSGSIKSSYNEQFF	TGCAGTGCCCCCGGGACCGGGACTAGCGGGAGTATAAAAAGCTCCTACAATGAGCAGTTCTTC
TRBJ1-6	-	many	TRBV12-3/TRBV12-4	CASSLQGGSPLHF	TGTGCCAGCAGTTTGCAGGGAGGTTCACCCCTCCACTTT
TRBJ1-1	-	many	TRBV4-1	CASSQSPGSLREAFF	TGCGCCAGCAGCCAATCGCCTGGCAGTTTGCGTGAAGCTTTCTTT
TRBJ1-1	-	many	TRBV2	CASRYLDSNTEAFF	TGTGCCAGCAGGTACCTGGACAGTAACACTGAAGCTTTCTTT
TRBJ2-1	-	many	TRBV28	CASKQANNEQFF	TGTGCCAGCAAGCAGGCTAACAATGAGCAGTTCTTC
TRBJ2-1	TRBD2	many	TRBV20-1	CSPAGGANNEQFF	TGCAGTCCAGCGGGAGGCGCTAACAATGAGCAGTTCTTC
TRBJ1-1	-	many	TRBV5-5	CASSLAARPEAFF	TGTGCCAGCAGCTTGGCAGCGCGACCTGAAGCTTTCTTT
TRBJ2-3	-	-	TRBV19	CASGRGLDGTDTQYF	TGTGCCAGCGGGCGGGGACTCGACGGGACAGATACGCAGTATTTT
TRBJ2-5	TRBD1	many	TRBV6-6	CASSYEGAETQYF	TGTGCCAGCAGTTACGAGGGGGCTGAGACCCAGTACTTC
TRBJ1-5	-	many	TRBV15	CATSRGGDPVAQHF	TGTGCCACCAGCAGAGGTGGGGACCCGGTGGCCCAGCATTTT
TRBJ2-1	-	many	TRBV30	CAWSVGGEQFF	TGTGCCTGGAGTGTTGGAGGAGAGCAGTTCTTC
TRBJ2-1	TRBD2	many	TRBV20-1	CSARVYGRAGEQFF	TGCAGTGCTAGAGTGTACGGGAGGGCCGGGGAGCAGTTCTTC
TRBJ2-7	-	many	TRBV6-2/TRBV6-3	CASSYLLASNEQYF	TGTGCCAGCAGTTACCTACTAGCTTCCAACGAGCAGTACTTC
TRBJ2-1	TRBD2	many	TRBV7-2	CASSLIASPRTRNNEQFF	TGTGCCAGCAGCTTAATCGCTAGCCCCCGGACTAGAAACAATGAGCAGTTCTTC
TRBJ1-6	-	many	TRBV27	CASRRPASPLHF	TGTGCCAGCAGGCGTCCGGCTTCACCCCTCCACTTT
TRBJ2-1	TRBD2	many	TRBV5-6	CASSQGLGSSYNEQFF	TGTGCCAGCAGCCAAGGACTAGGAAGCTCCTACAATGAGCAGTTCTTC
TRBJ2-3	-	many	TRBV6-1	CATEHTDTQYF	TGTGCCACCGAACACACAGATACGCAGTATTTT